This T cell receptor (beta chain) was identified in a study of vaccination and CD4 T cells after COVID-19. Study-wide context: Convalescent donors: six male, four female; seven Caucasian, two Asian, one multiracial, two Hispanic. No peptide, an HIV-1 Nef pool, or a CEFX pool was what each control culture received.

With respect to this clonotype: Its specificity is unknown.

The Oncomine TCR Beta short-read assay sequenced DNA from cultured CD4+ T cells. TCRdb reanalysed the PCR reads using MiXCR and keeps one entry per CDR3 protein. Among around 15,000 distinct CDR3 sequences listed, roughly 60% were seen once. The CDR3 loop spans 16 amino acids. CDR1 and CDR2 (germline): SEHNR, FQNEAQ (reference sequence). The V end was cut by 5 bases, the J end by 1 base, with 17 bases between. Treatment given: roughly 11-day PBMC culture with coronavirus spike peptide pools or control peptides (ViraFEST assay). The J gene is TRBJ1-1, the V gene TRBV7-9, with a tentative D call TRBD1 (6 bases). The sequence came from a human donor who had recovered from COVID-19. Specimen: CD4+ T cells from blood, cultured in vitro, collected after SARS-CoV-2 vaccination. CDR3 sequence reads: CASSKARGGRNTEAFF. The DNA for the CDR3 is TGTGCCAGCAGCAAAGCTAGGGGGGGCAGGAACACTGAAGCTTTCTTT.